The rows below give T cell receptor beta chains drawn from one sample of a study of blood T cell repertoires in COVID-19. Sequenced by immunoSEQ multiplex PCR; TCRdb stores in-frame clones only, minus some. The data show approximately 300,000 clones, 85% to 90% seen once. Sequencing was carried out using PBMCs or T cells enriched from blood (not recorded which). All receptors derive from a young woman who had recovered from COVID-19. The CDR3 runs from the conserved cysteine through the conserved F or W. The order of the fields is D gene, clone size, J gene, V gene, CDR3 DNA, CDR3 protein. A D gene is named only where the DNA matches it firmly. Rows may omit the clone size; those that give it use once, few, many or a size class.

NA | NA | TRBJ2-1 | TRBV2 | TGTGCCAGCACTCTCTCCCCGGGTGAGCAGTTCTTC | CASTLSPGEQFF
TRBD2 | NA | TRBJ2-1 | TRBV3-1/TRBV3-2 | TGTGCCAGCAGCCAAGTTCTGTCTAGCGGGGGTGCCTCCTACAATGAGCAGTTCTTC | CASSQVLSSGGASYNEQFF
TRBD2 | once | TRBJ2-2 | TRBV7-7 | TGTGCTAGCAGCTTGACTAGCGGGGACACCGGGGAGCTGTTTTTT | CASSLTSGDTGELFF
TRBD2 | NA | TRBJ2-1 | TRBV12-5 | TGTGCTAGTGGTTTGCCCCCCCCTCTTGTCCGGGGGGGGAAACACAATGAGCAGTTCTTC | CASGLPPPLVRGGKHNEQFF
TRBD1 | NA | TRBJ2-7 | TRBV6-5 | TGTGCCAGCATGGTTGGACAGGGGACCTACGAGCAGTACTTC | CASMVGQGTYEQYF
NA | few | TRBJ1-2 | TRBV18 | TGTGCCAGCTCACGGGCGACAGACTATGGCTACACCTTC | CASSRATDYGYTF
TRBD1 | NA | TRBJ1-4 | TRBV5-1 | TGCGCCAGCAGCTGGGGGACAGGAGGTAATGAAAAACTGTTTTTT | CASSWGTGGNEKLFF
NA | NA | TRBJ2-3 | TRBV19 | TGTGCCAGTTCGGAACAGCTAGATACGCAGTATTTT | CASSEQLDTQYF
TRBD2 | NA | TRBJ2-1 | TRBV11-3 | TGTGCCAGCAGCCCCGGACTAGCGGGATACAATGAGCAGTTCTTC | CASSPGLAGYNEQFF
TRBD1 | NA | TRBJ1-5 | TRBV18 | TGTGCCAGCTCACCACCGGGACAGGGAGGACAGCCCCAGCATTTT | CASSPPGQGGQPQHF
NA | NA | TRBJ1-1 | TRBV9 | TGTGCCAGCAGCGAAGAACAGGGGAACACTGAAGCTTTCTTT | CASSEEQGNTEAFF
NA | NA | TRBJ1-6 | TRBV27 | TGTGCCAGCAGTTTATACGTGGGCGATTCACCCCTCCACTTT | CASSLYVGDSPLHF
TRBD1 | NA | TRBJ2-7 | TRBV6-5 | TGTGCCAGCGGACAGGGCTACGAGCAGTACTTC | CASGQGYEQYF
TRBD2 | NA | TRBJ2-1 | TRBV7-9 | TGTGCCAGCAGCAGGACTAGCGGGGGGGAGGTAGGCAATGAGCAGTTCTTC | CASSRTSGGEVGNEQFF
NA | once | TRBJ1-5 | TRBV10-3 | TGTGCCATCAGTGAGTCTCACAGGGGCAATCAGCCCCAGCATTTT | CAISESHRGNQPQHF
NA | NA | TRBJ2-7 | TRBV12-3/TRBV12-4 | TGTGCCAGCAGTTTATTGGAGGTTAACGAGCAGTACTTC | CASSLLEVNEQYF
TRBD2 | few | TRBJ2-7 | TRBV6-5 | TGTGCCAGCAGCCGGGGACTAGCGGATGGGGAGCAGTACTTC | CASSRGLADGEQYF
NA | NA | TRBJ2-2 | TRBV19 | TGTGCCAGTATAGACGGGATAAACAACGGGGAGCTGTTTTTT | CASIDGINNGELFF
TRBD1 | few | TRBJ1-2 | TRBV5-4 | TGTGCCAGCACCTTTAGACAGGGGGACTATGGCTACACCTTC | CASTFRQGDYGYTF
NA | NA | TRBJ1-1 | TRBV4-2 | TGTGCCAGCAGCCAAACTATGAGGGGGTCTCCAGAAGCTTTCTTT | CASSQTMRGSPEAFF
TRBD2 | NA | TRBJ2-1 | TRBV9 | TGTGCCAGCAGCGTAGCTAAAGGGGGGGTTAGCGGGGTTTCGAATGAGCAGTTCTTC | CASSVAKGGVSGVSNEQFF
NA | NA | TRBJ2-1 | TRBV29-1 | TGCAGCGTTCAAGGACACGGTATATACAATGAGCAGTTCTTC | CSVQGHGIYNEQFF
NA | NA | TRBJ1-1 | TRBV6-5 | TGTGCCAGCAGATGGGACACCAACACTGAAGCTTTCTTT | CASRWDTNTEAFF
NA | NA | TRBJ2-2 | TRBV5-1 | TGCGCCAGCAGCTCACAGGGCGCGAACACCGGGGAGCTGTTTTTT | CASSSQGANTGELFF
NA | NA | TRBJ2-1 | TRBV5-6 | TGTGCCAGCGGACAACCCCTCGAGGCCGCCTACAATGAGCAGTTCTTC | CASGQPLEAAYNEQFF
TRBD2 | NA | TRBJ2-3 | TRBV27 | TGTGCCAGCAGTTCACTCGGGACTAGCGGGAGATACGTGAGCACAGATACGCAGTATTTT | CASSSLGTSGRYVSTDTQYF
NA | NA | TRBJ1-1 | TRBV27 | TGTGCCAGCAGTTTAACAGCAGCGGGTTGGATGAACACTGAAGCTTTCTTT | CASSLTAAGWMNTEAFF
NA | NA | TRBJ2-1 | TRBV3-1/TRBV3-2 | TGTGCCAGCAGCCTACGGAGCTCCTACAATGAGCAGTTCTTC | CASSLRSSYNEQFF
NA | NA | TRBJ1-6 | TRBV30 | TGTGCCTGGACCGCAGGGGATAATTCACCCCTCCACTTT | CAWTAGDNSPLHF
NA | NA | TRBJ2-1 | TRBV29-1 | TGCAGCGCAGGGACGGGAGTTACCAATGAGCAGTTCTTC | CSAGTGVTNEQFF
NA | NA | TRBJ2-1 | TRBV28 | TGTGCCAGCAGTGCCGCAGATTTATCCTACAATGAGCAGTTCTTC | CASSAADLSYNEQFF
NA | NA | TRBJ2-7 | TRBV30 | TGTGCCTGGAACGCGGGGGCACTCTACGAGCAGTACTTC | CAWNAGALYEQYF
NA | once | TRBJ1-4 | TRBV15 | TGTGCCACCAGCAGACAAGAAAAACTGTTTTTT | CATSRQEKLFF
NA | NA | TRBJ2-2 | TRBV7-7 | TGTGCTAGCAGCTTGAGGCGCGGCGGGGAGCTGTTTTTT | CASSLRRGGELFF
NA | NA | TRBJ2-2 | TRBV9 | TGTGCCAGCAGCGTCAGGAACACCGGGGAGCTGTTTTTT | CASSVRNTGELFF
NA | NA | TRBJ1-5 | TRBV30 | TGTGCCTGGAGTGTACGATTACAACAGCCCCAGCATTTT | CAWSVRLQQPQHF
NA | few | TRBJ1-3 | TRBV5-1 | TGCGCCAGCAGCTTGGGACAGACGATACACTCTGGAAACACCATATATTTT | CASSLGQTIHSGNTIYF
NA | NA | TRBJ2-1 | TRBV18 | TGTGCCAGCTCACCAGGGAGAGCTTACAATGAGCAGTTCTTC | CASSPGRAYNEQFF
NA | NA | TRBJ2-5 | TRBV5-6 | TGTGCCAGCAGCTTGGGACATAGAGAGACCCAGTACTTC | CASSLGHRETQYF
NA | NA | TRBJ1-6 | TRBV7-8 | TGTGCCAGCAGCCGTGGGCTCAGTGAGTCACCCCTCCACTTT | CASSRGLSESPLHF
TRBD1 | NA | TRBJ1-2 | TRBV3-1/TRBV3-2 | TGTGCCAGCAGCCTTCCGGGACAGCTTTCTAACTATGGCTACACCTTC | CASSLPGQLSNYGYTF
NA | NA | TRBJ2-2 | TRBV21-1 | TGTGCCAGCAGATCTCATAATAATAGGGGACAGGCGAAGAACACCGGGGAGCTGTTTTTT | CASRSHNNRGQAKNTGELFF
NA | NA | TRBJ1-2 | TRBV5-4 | TGTGCCAGCAGCCCCACTCTTGAAAACTATGGCTACACCTTC | CASSPTLENYGYTF
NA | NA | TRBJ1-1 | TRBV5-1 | TGCGCCAGCAGCTTTAACGGTCCTGAAGCTTTCTTT | CASSFNGPEAFF
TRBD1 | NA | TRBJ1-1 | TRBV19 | TGTGCCAGTTCGGGACAGGGCAACACTGAAGCTTTCTTT | CASSGQGNTEAFF
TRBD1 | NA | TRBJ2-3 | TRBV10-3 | TGTGCCATCAGTCTACAGGGGGCTAGCACAGATACGCAGTATTTT | CAISLQGASTDTQYF
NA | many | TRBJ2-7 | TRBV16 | TGTGCCAGCAGCCTGTTCCAGAACGAGCAGTACTTC | CASSLFQNEQYF
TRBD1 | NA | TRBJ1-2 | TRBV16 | TGTGCCAGCAGCCTCGCCGGACAGGACCTTAACTATGGCTACACCTTC | CASSLAGQDLNYGYTF
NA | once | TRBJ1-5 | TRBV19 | TGTGCCAGTAGTATAACTGTGACAGACAATCAGCCCCAGCATTTT | CASSITVTDNQPQHF
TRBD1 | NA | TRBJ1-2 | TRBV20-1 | TGCAGTGCTAGTCAGTTAGGGACAGTAGGCTACACCTTC | CSASQLGTVGYTF
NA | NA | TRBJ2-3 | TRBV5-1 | TGCGCCAGCAGCTTGGGCGGGTCAAACACAGATACGCAGTATTTT | CASSLGGSNTDTQYF
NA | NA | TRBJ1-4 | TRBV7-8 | TGTGCCAGCAGCACAGACAGAGAGCTTAATGAAAAACTGTTTTTT | CASSTDRELNEKLFF
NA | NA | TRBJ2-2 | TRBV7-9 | TGTGCCAGCAGCTCCACTTCAGGACAGAAAAGGGTGAACCGGGGAGCTGTTTTT | CASSSTSGQKRVNRGAVF
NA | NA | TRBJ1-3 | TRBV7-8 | TGTGCCAGCAGCTTAGTGGGGAGGACCATATATTTT | CASSLVGRTIYF
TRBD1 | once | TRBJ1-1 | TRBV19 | TGTGCCAGTAGTACAGGACAGGGAAGCACTGAAGCTTTCTTT | CASSTGQGSTEAFF
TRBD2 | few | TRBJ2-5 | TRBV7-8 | TGTGCCAGCAGCTTAGCGGGCCTAGCGGGGACTCAAGAGACCCAGTACTTC | CASSLAGLAGTQETQYF
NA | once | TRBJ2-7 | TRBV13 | TGTGCCAGCAGCTTGAAATCGGGACACGCATACGAGCAGTACTTC | CASSLKSGHAYEQYF
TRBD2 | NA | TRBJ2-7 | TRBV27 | TGTGCCAGCAGTTTAGGGACTAGCCGGTACGAGCAGTACTTC | CASSLGTSRYEQYF
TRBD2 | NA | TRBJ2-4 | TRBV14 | TGTGCCAGCAGCCAAGGCTACTCTGAGCGGGAGGGCTTAGCCAAAAACATTCAGTACTTC | CASSQGYSEREGLAKNIQYF